This T cell receptor beta chain was obtained from a study of Ad26.COV2.S vaccination and SARS-CoV-2 variants. Study background: Donor participated within the Ad26.COV2.S arm of the COV1001 trial. Ad26.COV2.S given intramuscularly, once or twice 56 days apart.

The data were produced by immunoSEQ multiplex PCR, yet TCRdb's version contains in-frame clones alone and is incomplete. The data contain over 300,000 clones, 83% of them singletons. Trimming took 5 bases from V and 0 from J, leaving 16 bases between them. The CDR3 is 16 residues long. CDR1 is SGHTA and CDR2 is FQGNSA in the germline V gene. Treatment indicated: some 20 received Ad26.COV2.S at low or high dose, single or two shots; 5 received placebo; per-sample allocation not given. It was on day 63 after the first vaccine or placebo injection that samples were taken. The study used a vaccine consisting of an Ad26 vector that expressed Wuhan-strain SARS-CoV-2 spike.

The chain recombines TRBV7-2 with TRBJ1-2; no firm D call. Material: peripheral blood, obtained in a trial of Ad26.COV2.S vaccine versus placebo. The receptor was isolated from a person aged 18 to 59 who received the Ad26.COV2.S COVID-19 vaccine or a placebo. The CDR3 DNA sequence: TGTGCCAGCAGCCGCCTATGGGCCCTAGCTAACTATGGCTACACCTTC. Its protein product is CASSRLWALANYGYTF.